What follows are 12 T cell receptor beta chains derived from one specimen sequenced in a study of tissue T cells after allogeneic stem cell transplantation. Data came from immunoSEQ multiplex PCR; TCRdb stores just in-frame clones and leaves some out. This sample has just over 4,000 clones, with 55% to 75% found just once. The sample was tissue from the esophagus, taken at autopsy. The origin of the receptors is a female donor older than 55 with lung cancer.

In its sample, this clone is large. The V and J genes are TRBV3-1 (or the pseudogene TRBV3-2) and TRBJ1-3; D is undetermined. Germline CDR1 LGHDT, CDR2 YNNKEL (reference sequence). The V end lost 4 bases, the J end lost 4 bases, and 11 bases lay between the germline ends. This CDR3 is built from 14 residues. CDR3 region: CASSPLRNGNTIYF. The CDR3 DNA is TGTGCCAGCAGCCCTCTCAGAAACGGAAACACCATATATTTT.

This clone was detected only a few times. The chain is built from TRBV11-3 and TRBJ2-3; the D gene could be TRBD1 or TRBD2 (5 bases each). Trimming shortened V by 0 bases and J by 4 bases, and 17 bases separated the two germline ends. In germline, CDR1 is SGHNT, CDR2 YENEEA. The CDR3 extends over 17 amino acids. The CDR3, as DNA: TGTGCCAGCAGCTTAGATGTGGTTGGGGGTCGCCCAGATACGCAGTATTTT. Amino acid sequence: CASSLDVVGGRPDTQYF.

This clone has only one observation. The J gene is TRBJ2-7, the V gene TRBV29-1; D ambiguous. The germline V and J ends were trimmed by 3 bases and 2 bases, with 14 bases remaining between them. Germline lookup yields CDR1 SQVTM and CDR2 ANQGSEA. This CDR3 contains 14 residues. The CDR3 loop reads CSVDGQAFPYEQYF. The CDR3 DNA reads TGCAGCGTTGATGGGCAGGCCTTTCCCTACGAGCAGTACTTC.

The gene calls are TRBV10-3 and TRBJ1-2; D gene uncertain. Germline assignment: CDR1 ENHRY and CDR2 SYGVKD. This CDR3 region has 14 residues. With 4 bases removed from V and 7 bases from J, the gap between germline ends came to 16 bases. The CDR3 here is CAISVDPNSPGYTF. In DNA form, the CDR3 reads TGTGCCATCAGTGTGGACCCAAACTCTCCTGGCTACACCTTC.

This clone was seen only a few times. V and J are TRBV7-6 and TRBJ1-2; D gene uncertain. Germline CDR1 SGHVS, CDR2 FNYEAQ. The V end lost 0 bases, the J end lost 4 bases, and 6 bases lay between the germline ends. CDR3 length equals 13 residues. This CDR3 is CASSLARGYGYTF. CDR3 coding DNA: TGTGCCAGCAGCTTAGCCCGGGGCTATGGCTACACCTTC.

The V call is TRBV11-2, the J call TRBJ1-3, with D unclear. Germline V lookup: CDR1 SGHAT, CDR2 FQNNGV. This CDR3 has 14 residues. V was shortened by 4 bases and J by 0 bases, with 7 bases between the two germline ends. CDR3 nucleotide sequence: TGTGCCAGCAGCTCGCAGATCTCTGGAAACACCATATATTTT. Translating it yields CASSSQISGNTIYF.

This sequence joins TRBV30 and TRBJ2-3, with D possibly TRBD2 on 7 matching bases. Germline V gene data show CDR1 as GTSNPN and CDR2 as SVGIG (reference sequence). This CDR3 is 17 amino acids long. The V gene lost 0 bases and the J gene lost 4 bases, with 20 bases spanning the gap. For the CDR3, the DNA is TGTGCCTGGAGTGTGATGGGGGGGGGCCTCCAAGCAGATACGCAGTATTTT. Encoded protein: CAWSVMGGGLQADTQYF.

This sequence joins TRBV11-2 and TRBJ2-5; the D gene is possibly TRBD2 (7 bases). Germline CDR1 SGHAT, CDR2 FQNNGV. The CDR3 loop spans 11 amino acids. Trimming left V 8 bases short and J 9 bases short, with 13 bases between. DNA for the CDR3: TGTGCCAGCCTGGGGGCGGGGGCCCAGTACTTC. Amino acid sequence: CASLGAGAQYF. The whole variable domain, filled in from reference TRBV11-2 and TRBJ2-5, reads EAGVAQSPRYKIIEKRQSVAFWCNPISGHATLYWYQQILGQGPKLLIQFQNNGVVDDSQLPKDRFSAERLKGVDSTLKIQPAKLEDSAVYLCASLGAGAQYFGPGTRLLVL.

The chain employs TRBV5-6 and TRBJ2-3; D remains ambiguous. The CDR3 covers 14 residues. Germline loops: CDR1 SGHDT, CDR2 YYEEEE. V gave up 0 bases and J gave up 2 bases, with 7 bases separating them. CDR3 in DNA: TGTGCCAGCAGCTTGGTACTAAACACAGATACGCAGTATTTT. This sequence encodes CASSLVLNTDTQYF.

In this sample, this clone turned up once. V and J are TRBV29-1 and TRBJ1-2; D remains unclear. Germline values: CDR1 SQVTM, CDR2 ANQGSEA. Trimming removed 5 bases at V and 4 bases at J, with 14 bases between. CDR3 size: 13 residues. The chain's CDR3 is CSVSSRRLYGYTF. The CDR3 coding sequence is TGCAGCGTTAGTTCACGGAGGCTCTATGGCTACACCTTC.

The J gene is TRBJ1-2, the V gene TRBV10-3; a weak D match, TRBD1 (6 bases). V was trimmed by 9 bases and J by 8 bases, leaving 16 bases between them. Germline CDR1 is ENHRY and CDR2 is SYGVKD. This CDR3 is 12 amino acids long. CDR3 nucleotides: TGTGCCATTGCAGGGGTCCAGTGGGGCTACACCTTC. This codes for CAIAGVQWGYTF.

The chain employs TRBV10-3 and TRBJ1-3, with 10 bases matching TRBD1. CDR1 and CDR2 from the germline V gene are ENHRY and SYGVKD. The CDR3 extends over 14 amino acids. Trimming removed 8 bases from V and 4 bases from J; junction bases left unmatched: 5. CDR3 loop: CAIGTGVQGNTIYF. CDR3 sequence (DNA): TGTGCCATCGGGACAGGGGTTCAGGGAAACACCATATATTTT.